These 24 T cell receptor beta chains were sequenced from one sample in a study of CD4 T cells in relation to SARS-CoV-2 and coronaviruses. These receptors' antigens are unknown. Assay used: immunoSEQ multiplex PCR; TCRdb lists only in-frame clones, some missing. The table records about 21,000 clones, 74% of them present only once. Unexposed donor CD4+ T cells date from 2011-2018, before the COVID-19 pandemic. The cells were cultured for under twelve days before CD4+ T cells were isolated. The sample consisted of CD4+ T cells from PBMCs, cultured in vitro. The receptors were gathered from a human donor in good health.

This clone has more than one count but fewer than ten. The rearrangement uses TRBV6-5 and TRBJ2-1; D unresolved. This CDR3 is built from 14 residues. Germline CDR1 reads MNHEY; CDR2 reads SVGAGI. V gave up 8 bases and J gave up 0 bases, with 11 bases separating them. The CDR3 DNA reads as TGTGCCAGCTCGAAGCGAACCTCCTACAATGAGCAGTTCTTC. Its protein product is CASSKRTSYNEQFF.

This chain uses TRBV10-3 with TRBJ1-6; the D is unclear. CDR3 length: 13 amino acids. Between the trimmed V and J ends, which lost 6 bases and 6 bases, there was a span of 9 bases. From germline, CDR1 is ENHRY and CDR2 SYGVKD. The DNA for the CDR3 is TGTGCCATCAGCCGTGGATTTAATTCACCCCTCCACTTT. Translated: CAISRGFNSPLHF.

This clone was found once. The chain is built from TRBV5-6 and TRBJ1-5, with a tentative D call TRBD1 (5 bases). The CDR3 consists of 15 residues. The V gene's germline CDR1 is SGHDT and CDR2 YYEEEE. V was shortened by 0 bases and J by 5 bases, with 12 bases between the two germline ends. The CDR3 spells CASSLGLAGHQPQHF. The DNA for the CDR3 is TGTGCCAGCAGCTTGGGACTCGCAGGGCATCAGCCCCAGCATTTT.

The chain has TRBV6-5 and TRBJ2-5, with TRBD1 matching 7 bases. V lost 6 bases and J lost 5; bases outside the gene matches: 6. The V gene's germline CDR1 is MNHEY and CDR2 SVGAGI. The CDR3 spans 13 residues. The CDR3 region has the DNA TGTGCCAGCAGGAGACAGGGCAGGGAGACCCAGTACTTC. Translated, it gives CASRRQGRETQYF.

This chain connects TRBV6-5 to TRBJ2-5, with D maybe TRBD2 (6 bases). From germline, CDR1 is MNHEY and CDR2 SVGAGI. V lost 11 bases to trimming and J lost 1 base, with 14 bases between them. The CDR3 has 13 residues. CDR3 DNA sequence: TGTGCCGTTCAGAGGGGAGGCCAAGAGACCCAGTACTTC. It specifies CAVQRGGQETQYF.

V and J are TRBV7-9 and TRBJ2-1; TRBD2 might be the D (6 bases). Trimming removed 5 bases from V and 6 bases from J, with 17 bases in between. This CDR3 has 15 residues. The germline V gene has CDR1 SEHNR and CDR2 FQNEAQ (reference sequence). The chain's CDR3 is CASSHSGGRGNEQFF. Here the CDR3 DNA reads TGTGCCAGCAGCCATAGCGGTGGGCGAGGCAATGAGCAGTTCTTC.

V gene TRBV20-1 combines with J gene TRBJ1-1; D unresolved. The CDR3 sequence is 11 residues long. The germline V gene has CDR1 DFQATT and CDR2 SNEGSKA (reference sequence). Trimming removed 3 bases from V and 4 bases from J, with 6 bases in between. CDR3 in amino acids: CSASLSTEAFF. CDR3 sequence (DNA): TGCAGTGCTAGTTTGAGCACTGAAGCTTTCTTT.

This clone was seen a few times. This chain links TRBV3-1 (or the pseudogene TRBV3-2) with TRBJ2-7; no definite D call. Germline V gene lookup returns CDR1 LGHDT and CDR2 YNNKEL (reference sequence). V was trimmed by 0 bases and J by 3 bases, leaving 9 bases between them. The CDR3 extends over 14 amino acids. Here the CDR3 reads CASSQELSFYEQYF. In DNA, the CDR3 is TGTGCCAGCAGCCAAGAACTGTCTTTCTACGAGCAGTACTTC.

This clone occurred a few times. The V gene is TRBV2, the J gene TRBJ1-4; D perhaps matches TRBD1 (5 bases). Germline loops: CDR1 SNHLY, CDR2 FYNNEI. CDR3 length: 15 residues. V was cut by 3 bases and J by 13 bases, with 21 bases left in between. This CDR3 reads CASSDQPPPQGRLFF. CDR3 bases: TGTGCCAGCAGTGACCAACCGCCGCCTCAGGGACGACTGTTTTTT.

The gene calls are TRBV6-4 and TRBJ2-2; the D is unclear. Trimming stripped 6 bases from V and 5 bases from J, with 19 bases between. The CDR3 loop spans 16 amino acids. The germline CDR1 and CDR2 sequences are MRHNA and SNTAGT. The CDR3 DNA sequence: TGTGCCAGCAGCCTCCCCCGGCGAAGGGAAACCGGGGAGCTGTTTTTT. Translated, it gives CASSLPRRRETGELFF.

By share of the sample, this clone is medium-sized (0.01 to 0.1%). This chain uses TRBV7-9 with TRBJ2-1; D is unresolved. The V gene lost 6 bases and the J gene lost 3 bases, with 12 bases spanning the gap. The length of the CDR3 is 14 residues. CDR1 and CDR2 from the germline V gene are SEHNR and FQNEAQ (reference sequence). CDR3 coding DNA: TGTGCCAGCAGGCCCCCTGACAACTACAATGAGCAGTTCTTC. Translating it yields CASRPPDNYNEQFF.

The chain carries TRBV24-1 and TRBJ2-1, with 9 nucleotides matching TRBD2. Germline V gene lookup returns CDR1 KGHDR and CDR2 SFDVKD. The CDR3 contains 18 residues. Losses at the gene ends were 3 bases for V and 4 bases for J; bases not matched to a gene: 12. The CDR3 nucleotides read TGTGCCACCAGTGATCTTAAACCGACTAGCGGAGTTTACAATGAGCAGTTCTTC. Translated, it gives CATSDLKPTSGVYNEQFF.

This chain links TRBV12-5 with TRBJ2-7; tentatively, D is TRBD2 (6 bases). CDR3 length equals 15 residues. V was clipped by 1 base and J by 0 bases, with 10 bases between them. Germline V gene lookup returns CDR1 LGHNT and CDR2 FRNRAP. As DNA, the CDR3 is TGTGCTAGTGGTTTGGGGGGGACTCGCTCCTACGAGCAGTACTTC. It specifies CASGLGGTRSYEQYF.

This chain links TRBV12-3 or TRBV12-4 with TRBJ2-5; D is unclear. Trimming removed 3 bases at V and 4 bases at J, with 9 bases between. The CDR3 extends over 13 amino acids. CDR3 loop: CASSLMSGETQYF. The CDR3 bases are TGTGCCAGCAGTTTGATGTCGGGAGAGACCCAGTACTTC.

This sequence joins TRBV12-3 or TRBV12-4 and TRBJ1-1; D ambiguous. V was shortened by 2 bases and J by 1 base, with 5 bases between the two germline ends. The CDR3 contains 13 residues. CDR3 DNA: TGTGCCAGCAGTTTATTCAGGAACACTGAAGCTTTCTTT. Protein sequence: CASSLFRNTEAFF.

The chain recombines TRBV3-1 (or the pseudogene TRBV3-2) with TRBJ1-3; no firm D call. The CDR3 is 13 residues long. V shed 3 bases and J shed 5 bases, with 8 bases lying between them. Germline V CDR1 and CDR2: LGHDT, YNNKEL (reference sequence). The CDR3 sequence: CASSHIQRNTIYF. CDR3 nucleotides: TGTGCCAGCAGCCACATACAAAGAAACACCATATATTTT.

V and J are TRBV24-1 and TRBJ2-3; the D is unclear. Germline CDR1 reads KGHDR; CDR2 reads SFDVKD. V was pared by 7 bases and J by 3 bases, with 16 bases between. The length of the CDR3 is 15 residues. CDR3 sequence reads: CATRGNPITTDTQYF. The CDR3 coding sequence is TGTGCCACCAGGGGAAACCCGATAACAACAGATACGCAGTATTTT.

This chain joins TRBV6-1 and TRBJ1-2; TRBD1 matches 10 bases. Trimming removed 4 bases from V and 5 bases from J; junction bases left unmatched: 10. Germline V CDR1 and CDR2: MNHNS, SASEGT. The CDR3 contains 16 residues. The CDR3 nucleotides read TGTGCCAGCAGTGGACAGGGGGCGCTCAGGGAATATGGCTACACCTTC. It encodes CASSGQGALREYGYTF.

The chain employs TRBV5-4 and TRBJ2-3; no reliable D call. This CDR3 comprises 15 residues. V was clipped by 4 bases and J by 0 bases, with 12 bases between them. In germline, CDR1 is SGHNT, CDR2 YYREEE (reference sequence). The CDR3 DNA reads TGTGCCAGCAGCAAAAAGACAACTAGCACAGATACGCAGTATTTT. Translating gives CASSKKTTSTDTQYF.

This clone appeared a few times. The chain joins TRBV18 to TRBJ2-1; D gene uncertain. Trimming left V 0 bases short and J 0 bases short, with 15 bases between. The CDR3 covers 18 residues. CDR1 KGHSH and CDR2 LQKENI come from the germline V gene. The CDR3 region has the DNA TGTGCCAGCTCACCACCTTTCGAGACAATGAGCTCCTACAATGAGCAGTTCTTC. This encodes CASSPPFETMSSYNEQFF.

The J gene is TRBJ2-5, the V gene TRBV5-8; TRBD2 agrees at 12 bases. The ends lost 4 bases at V and 5 bases at J; junction bases unmatched: 6. The CDR3 is 15 amino acids. Germline V lookup: CDR1 SGHTS, CDR2 YDEGEE. The CDR3 coding sequence is TGTGCCAGCAGCGCCCGTCTAGCGGGAGGGGAGACCCAGTACTTC. It translates to CASSARLAGGETQYF.

For the CDR3, the DNA is TGTGCCAGCAGTCTTCGGGACAGCAATTATAATTCACCCCTCCACTTT. Translation gives CASSLRDSNYNSPLHF. The rearrangement uses TRBV27 and TRBJ1-6, with TRBD1 identical over 7 bases. Germline V CDR1 and CDR2: MNHEY, SMNVEV (reference sequence). The V segment lost 5 bases and the J segment 4 bases; nucleotides outside the gene matches: 8. The CDR3 extends over 16 amino acids.

This chain uses TRBV20-1 with TRBJ2-1; 9 bases match TRBD2. The CDR3 has 16 amino acids. Germline V gene data show CDR1 as DFQATT and CDR2 as SNEGSKA (reference sequence). V lost 3 bases, J lost 4 bases, and 10 bases stayed unmatched. The CDR3 sequence: CSASGTSRSRYNEQFF. The CDR3 nucleotides read TGCAGTGCTAGTGGGACTAGCCGGAGTAGATACAATGAGCAGTTCTTC.

CDR3 sequence reads: CASIRFGTGDTEAFF. DNA for the CDR3: TGTGCCAGCATTCGTTTCGGGACAGGGGACACTGAAGCTTTCTTT. This chain connects TRBV28 to TRBJ1-1, with 10 bases identical to TRBD1. Germline V gene lookup returns CDR1 MDHEN and CDR2 SYDVKM. The CDR3 is made up of 15 amino acids. V trimming: 7 bases; J trimming: 3 bases; junction bases outside the gene matches: 8.